This T cell receptor beta chain was found in a study of tumor-infiltrating lymphocytes in localized non-small cell lung cancer. Regarding the study as a whole: IM1 and IM2 tumors showed no difference in T-cell fraction. TCRbeta sequencing showed higher T cell infiltration in tumors than uninvolved lung. Tumor T-cell fraction from TCR sequencing was not associated with recurrence-free survival (p = 0.61).

Details on this clone: Its cognate antigen is unknown.

CDR3 length: 16 amino acids. Germline V CDR1 and CDR2: SGDLS, YYNGEE. With 3 bases clipped from V and 4 bases from J, the junction kept 9 bases outside the gene matches. Here immunoSEQ multiplex PCR was the method, and the copy in TCRdb shows in-frame clones only, minus some. This table has tens of thousands of clones, 50% to 80% appearing once. The origin of this receptor is a human donor with non-small cell lung cancer. This rearrangement joins TRBV9 to TRBJ2-1; 8 bases fit TRBD2. Sequencing input: lung tumor tissue. CDR3 sequence (DNA): TGTGCCAGCAGCGCCTATCGGGCTAGCGGGTACAATGAGCAGTTCTTC. Translated, it gives CASSAYRASGYNEQFF.